This T cell receptor beta chain appears in the sequencing data of a study of T cells in Graves' hyperthyroidism and ophthalmopathy. Together with thyroid ultrasound, orbital computed tomography, serum thyroxine and TRAb, clinical symptoms were used for diagnoses. On this clonotype itself: What it recognizes is unknown.

Amplification of TCR beta CDR3 regions used RNA as the template. With the HTBI primer set, the TCR CDR3 went through a first round of RT-PCR. A single record per CDR3 protein comes from TCRdb applying MiXCR to the multiplex PCR reads. The profile shows 450,000 to 700,000 distinct CDR3 sequences, 35% to 55% of them singletons. Study-level findings and limits: Most expanded thyroid clonotypes above 0.001 recurred in blood. Ophthalmopathy, as predicted by the model, came a median 6.5 months after the prediction. Ophthalmopathy was separated from stable hyperthyroidism by a 13 V-J model.

This clonotype originated in an adult woman with Graves' disease, either hyperthyroidism or ophthalmopathy (not recorded which). The specimen was peripheral blood or thyroid tissue (not recorded which).

For the CDR3, the DNA is TGTGCCAGCAGCGTGGGTCGGGGCTACGAGCAGTACTTC. Its translation is CASSVGRGYEQYF. V is TRBV5-4 and J is TRBJ2-7; maybe TRBD2 (5 bases). Germline assignment: CDR1 SGHNT and CDR2 YYREEE (reference sequence). The CDR3 contains 13 residues. The V gene lost 4 bases and the J gene lost 3 bases, with 11 bases spanning the gap.